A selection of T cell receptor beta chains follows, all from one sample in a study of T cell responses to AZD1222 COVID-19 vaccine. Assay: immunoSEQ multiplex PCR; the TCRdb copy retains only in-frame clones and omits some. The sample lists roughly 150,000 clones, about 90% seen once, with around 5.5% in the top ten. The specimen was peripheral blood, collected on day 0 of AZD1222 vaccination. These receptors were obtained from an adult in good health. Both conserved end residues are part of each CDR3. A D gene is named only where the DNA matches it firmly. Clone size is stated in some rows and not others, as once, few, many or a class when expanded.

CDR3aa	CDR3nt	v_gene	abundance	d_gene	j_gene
CATSRVGQVGGYTF	TGTGCCACCAGCAGAGTAGGGCAGGTGGGTGGCTACACCTTC	TRBV15	NA	NA	TRBJ1-2
CASSHLQGAHYGYTF	TGTGCCAGCAGCCACTTACAGGGGGCCCACTATGGCTACACCTTC	TRBV16	NA	TRBD1	TRBJ1-2
CASSPGTGRYGYTF	TGTGCCAGCAGCCCCGGGACAGGGAGGTATGGCTACACCTTC	TRBV14	once	TRBD1	TRBJ1-2
CASSSITGNSGNTIYF	TGTGCCAGCAGTTCAATAACAGGGAACTCTGGAAACACCATATATTTT	TRBV6-5	NA	NA	TRBJ1-3
CASSLAGGLTEAFF	TGCGCCAGCAGCTTGGCCGGGGGGCTTACTGAAGCTTTCTTT	TRBV5-1	NA	NA	TRBJ1-1
CASWDRHQPQHF	TGTGCCAGCTGGGACAGGCATCAGCCCCAGCATTTT	TRBV27	few	TRBD1	TRBJ1-5
CSASWAGLGTSLDYTF	TGCAGTGCTAGTTGGGCCGGTTTGGGGACGTCTCTGGACTACACCTTC	TRBV20-1	NA	NA	TRBJ1-2
CASSQVFPLEGGPLHF	TGCGCCAGCAGCCAAGTATTCCCCCTTGAAGGGGGGCCCCTCCACTTT	TRBV4-3	NA	NA	TRBJ1-6
CASSPSMNTEAFF	TGTGCCAGCAGCCCTTCGATGAACACTGAAGCTTTCTTT	TRBV7-3	NA	NA	TRBJ1-1
CASSYPTGKGTQYF	TGTGCCAGCAGTTACCCGACAGGGAAGGGGACCCAGTACTTC	TRBV6-5	NA	TRBD1	TRBJ2-5
CASSRQGGNGYTF	TGTGCCAGCAGTCGACAGGGAGGAAATGGCTACACCTTC	TRBV3-1/TRBV3-2	NA	TRBD1	TRBJ1-2
CASGGGRTYNEQFF	TGTGCCAGTGGTGGGGGCCGTACCTACAATGAGCAGTTCTTC	TRBV19	once	NA	TRBJ2-1
CASSLGGEGDGYTF	TGCGCCAGCAGCTTGGGGGGAGAAGGGGATGGCTACACCTTC	TRBV5-1	NA	NA	TRBJ1-2
CASSSTGEGRSPLHF	TGTGCCAGCAGTTCCACAGGGGAAGGGAGATCACCCCTCCACTTT	TRBV28	NA	TRBD1	TRBJ1-6
CASSYSRTGVSPLHF	TGTGCCAGCAGTTACTCGAGGACAGGGGTGTCACCCCTCCACTTT	TRBV6-5	NA	TRBD1	TRBJ1-6
CASSRTGRNTEAFF	TGTGCCAGCAGCCGGACAGGAAGGAACACTGAAGCTTTCTTT	TRBV7-3	few	TRBD1	TRBJ1-1
CASSDAQRITDTQYF	TGTGCCAGCAGTGATGCTCAGCGCATCACAGATACGCAGTATTTT	TRBV25-1	NA	NA	TRBJ2-3
CASSSGKNQPQHF	TGTGCCAGCAGTTCAGGGAAAAATCAGCCCCAGCATTTT	TRBV6-6	once	NA	TRBJ1-5
CASSPRLQGRSYNEQFF	TGTGCCAGCAGCCCACGGTTACAAGGACGCTCCTACAATGAGCAGTTCTTC	TRBV11-2	NA	NA	TRBJ2-1
CASSLSVQGGSGHQETQYF	TGCGCCAGCAGCTTGTCGGTCCAAGGGGGCTCTGGGCACCAAGAGACCCAGTACTTC	TRBV5-1	NA	TRBD1	TRBJ2-5
CASSLSRRQPQHF	TGTGCCAGCAGTTTAAGTAGGCGGCAGCCCCAGCATTTT	TRBV27	NA	NA	TRBJ1-5
CASSLTPGQGDTEAFF	TGTGCCAGCAGCTTGACTCCGGGACAGGGTGACACTGAAGCTTTCTTT	TRBV9	NA	TRBD1	TRBJ1-1
CASSLVSDTHRRTF	TGTGCCAGCAGCTTAGTAAGCGACACACATCGAAGGACCTTC	TRBV11-2	few	NA	TRBJ1-2
CASSQRIGMGQGGSPLHF	TGCGCCAGCAGCCAAAGAATCGGGATGGGACAGGGAGGTTCACCCCTCCACTTT	TRBV4-1	NA	TRBD1	TRBJ1-6
CASSSGWGANYGYTF	TGTGCCAGCAGCTCGGGTTGGGGAGCTAACTATGGCTACACCTTC	TRBV5-4	NA	NA	TRBJ1-2
CASSPVHKPQLGSGNTIYF	TGTGCCAGCTCACCCGTCCATAAACCACAATTAGGGTCTGGAAACACCATATATTTT	TRBV18	NA	NA	TRBJ1-3
CASSRDGSYEQYF	TGTGCCAGCAGTCGGGACGGTTCCTACGAGCAGTACTTC	TRBV12-3/TRBV12-4	NA	NA	TRBJ2-7
CASSLGGAIGYTF	TGTGCCAGCAGCTTAGGGGGGGCGATCGGCTACACCTTC	TRBV7-2	NA	NA	TRBJ1-2
CASRSHGAYEQYF	TGTGCCAGCAGGTCCCATGGGGCATACGAGCAGTACTTC	TRBV28	NA	NA	TRBJ2-7
CASSLGGGRNYGYTF	TGTGCCAGCAGCTTAGGAGGGGGGAGGAACTATGGCTACACCTTC	TRBV11-2	NA	NA	TRBJ1-2
CASSPRQAANTEAFF	TGTGCCAGCAGCCCCCGACAGGCGGCGAACACTGAAGCTTTCTTT	TRBV7-9	NA	NA	TRBJ1-1
CASSPHRGGKESSYNSPLHF	TGTGCCAGCAGCCCCCACCGGGGTGGAAAAGAGAGCTCCTATAATTCACCCCTCCACTTT	TRBV9	NA	NA	TRBJ1-6
CASKGTRGGRNTIYF	TGTGCCAGCAAAGGCACCCGGGGTGGTCGAAACACCATATATTTT	TRBV28	once	NA	TRBJ1-3
CASSQGGQGLNSGNTIYF	TGTGCCAGCAGCCAAGGGGGACAGGGGCTAAACTCTGGAAACACCATATATTTT	TRBV4-2	NA	TRBD1	TRBJ1-3
CASSHRQGTTNEKLFF	TGTGCCAGCAGCCACCGACAGGGAACAACTAATGAAAAACTGTTTTTT	TRBV3-1/TRBV3-2	NA	TRBD1	TRBJ1-4
CASSPRQGIGNTIYF	TGTGCCAGCTCACCTCGACAGGGTATCGGGAACACCATATATTTT	TRBV18	NA	TRBD1	TRBJ1-3
CSISRGDNQPQHF	TGCAGCATTTCAAGGGGAGACAATCAGCCCCAGCATTTT	TRBV29-1	few	NA	TRBJ1-5
CASSEFGPGELFF	TGTGCCAGCAGTGAATTCGGGCCCGGGGAGCTGTTTTTT	TRBV6-1	NA	NA	TRBJ2-2
CASSVSPNAGVGEKLFF	TGTGCCAGCAGCGTAAGTCCGAACGCCGGGGTTGGTGAAAAACTGTTTTTT	TRBV9	NA	NA	TRBJ1-4
CASSTDSEGGELFF	TGTGCCAGCAGTACAGATTCAGAGGGCGGGGAGCTGTTTTTT	TRBV6-4	few	NA	TRBJ2-2
CSVDPRDTEAFF	TGCAGCGTTGATCCACGGGACACTGAAGCTTTCTTT	TRBV29-1	once	NA	TRBJ1-1
CASSYRARGTDTQYF	TGTGCCAGCAGCTACAGGGCCAGGGGCACAGATACGCAGTATTTT	TRBV7-2	NA	NA	TRBJ2-3
CASRIQGDLNTEAFF	TGTGCCAGCAGGATACAGGGGGACCTGAACACTGAAGCTTTCTTT	TRBV6-4	NA	TRBD1	TRBJ1-1
CASRGGNSGNTIYF	TGTGCCAGCAGAGGAGGCAACTCTGGAAACACCATATATTTT	TRBV6-5	NA	NA	TRBJ1-3
CASSFDSLNTDTQYF	TGTGCCAGCAGTTTCGACAGCCTTAACACAGATACGCAGTATTTT	TRBV6-2/TRBV6-3	NA	NA	TRBJ2-3
CASSLGGVGQPQHF	TGCGCCAGCAGCTTAGGAGGGGTGGGTCAGCCCCAGCATTTT	TRBV5-1	NA	NA	TRBJ1-5
CASSQDGPLSGANVLTF	TGCGCCAGCAGCCAAGATGGTCCCCTCTCTGGGGCCAACGTCCTGACTTTC	TRBV4-3	NA	NA	TRBJ2-6
CASSVNRNTEAFF	TGTGCCAGCAGTGTGAACCGGAACACTGAAGCTTTCTTT	TRBV2	NA	NA	TRBJ1-1